These 21 T cell receptor beta chains were all obtained from the same sample, sequenced in a study of tumor-infiltrating lymphocytes in localized non-small cell lung cancer. Profiled with immunoSEQ multiplex PCR; TCRdb holds only in-frame clones, not every one. The data hold 2,800 or so clones, with 52% observed a single time. Material: uninvolved lung tissue not adjacent to the tumor. The receptors come from a human donor with non-small cell lung cancer.

The chain has TRBV29-1 and TRBJ2-7; D tentatively fits TRBD1 or TRBD2 (6 bases each). V gave up 3 bases and J gave up 5 bases, with 23 bases separating them. This CDR3 contains 16 residues. Germline CDR1 reads SQVTM; CDR2 reads ANQGSEA. As DNA, the CDR3 is TGCAGCGTTGATTCACAGGGCGGCTTAGGGGGGAACGAGCAGTACTTC. Its protein product is CSVDSQGGLGGNEQYF.

V usage is TRBV30 and J usage is TRBJ1-1; D unclear. The germline CDR1 and CDR2 sequences are GTSNPN and SVGIG (reference sequence). There are 13 residues in the CDR3. Trimming stripped 4 bases from V and 1 base from J, with 10 bases between. DNA for the CDR3: TGTGCCTGGAAGACCAGCGAGAACACTGAAGCTTTCTTT. Its translation is CAWKTSENTEAFF. The full variable domain, completed using reference TRBV30 and TRBJ1-1, is SQTIHQWPATLVQPVGSPLSLECTVEGTSNPNLYWYRQAAGRGLQLLFYSVGIGQISSEVPQNLSASRPQDRQFILSSKKLLLSDSGFYLCAWKTSENTEAFFGQGTRLTVV.

The rearrangement links TRBV25-1 to TRBJ1-4; 11 nucleotides agree with TRBD1. V lost 2 bases, J lost 4 bases, and 6 bases stayed unmatched. The CDR3 sequence is 17 residues long. CDR1 is MGHDK, CDR2 SYGVNS, per germline. DNA for the CDR3: TGTGCCAGCAGTGAAAGGGGACAGGGGGTTAGTAATGAAAAACTGTTTTTT. It is translated as CASSERGQGVSNEKLFF.

This rearrangement joins TRBV15 to TRBJ2-3; 9 bases match TRBD2. Germline loops: CDR1 LNHNV, CDR2 YYDKDF (reference sequence). V lost 0 bases, J lost 7 bases, and 14 bases stayed unmatched. This CDR3 has 18 amino acids. CDR3 amino acids: CATSREGGARSGRYTQYF. CDR3 bases: TGTGCCACCAGCAGAGAGGGGGGGGCGCGTAGCGGGAGATATACGCAGTATTTT.

This clone was recorded a few times. This chain joins TRBV5-5 and TRBJ2-7, with D possibly called TRBD1 or TRBD2 (5 bases each). The V end lost 3 bases, the J end lost 2 bases, and 12 bases lay between the germline ends. In germline, CDR1 is SGHKS, CDR2 YYEKEE (reference sequence). The CDR3 sequence is 14 residues long. The CDR3 region is CASSSTGRTYEQYF. Here the CDR3 DNA reads TGTGCCAGCAGCTCTACGGGACGGACCTACGAGCAGTACTTC.

The chain recombines TRBV27 with TRBJ2-1; 15 bases match TRBD2. From germline, CDR1 is MNHEY and CDR2 SMNVEV (reference sequence). With 7 bases clipped from V and 2 bases from J, the junction kept 9 bases outside the gene matches. The CDR3 has 18 residues. The CDR3 spells CASTRTSGRAVAYNEQFF. DNA of the CDR3: TGTGCCAGCACCCGGACTAGCGGGAGGGCCGTCGCCTACAATGAGCAGTTCTTC.

CDR3 in amino acids: CAWAGQGQGAQYF. DNA of the CDR3: TGTGCCTGGGCGGGACAGGGACAGGGGGCCCAGTACTTC. The chain has TRBV30 and TRBJ2-5, with 11 nucleotides matching TRBD1. The CDR3 length is 13 residues. V was pared by 5 bases and J by 9 bases, with 8 bases of the junction left unmatched. Germline V gene sequence: CDR1 GTSNPN, CDR2 SVGIG (reference sequence).

The gene calls are TRBV28 and TRBJ1-2, with D uncertain. This CDR3 region has 14 residues. Germline lookup yields CDR1 MDHEN and CDR2 SYDVKM. V lost 3 bases and J lost 2, with 10 bases in between. The CDR3 loop reads CASSFEGRNYGYTF. CDR3 sequence (DNA): TGTGCCAGCAGTTTCGAGGGTCGGAACTATGGCTACACCTTC.

V gene TRBV6-6 combines with J gene TRBJ2-7; 9 bases are a match to TRBD1. Germline lookup yields CDR1 MNHNY and CDR2 SVGAGI (reference sequence). J lost 6 bases, V lost 4 bases, and 7 bases had no gene match. This CDR3 spans 14 amino acids. CDR3 DNA: TGTGCCAGCAGTTGGGGACAGGGATCTGGCGAGCAGTACTTC. This codes for CASSWGQGSGEQYF.

This clone was seen more than once but under ten times. The CDR3 here is CASSQVGDGYTF. CDR3 DNA sequence: TGCGCCAGCAGCCAGGTGGGAGACGGCTACACCTTC. This chain links TRBV4-3 with TRBJ1-2; D not certain. Germline CDR1 LGHNA, CDR2 YSLEER. Trimming stripped 3 bases from V and 8 bases from J, with 10 bases between. The CDR3 extends over 12 amino acids.

This chain uses TRBV6-5 with TRBJ1-1; D remains unclear. The CDR3 runs 15 residues. Germline loops: CDR1 MNHEY, CDR2 SVGAGI. With 5 bases removed from V and 0 bases from J, the gap between germline ends came to 13 bases. The CDR3 loop reads CASSIGGVLNTEAFF. CDR3 DNA sequence: TGTGCCAGCAGTATAGGAGGCGTCTTGAACACTGAAGCTTTCTTT.

The chain joins TRBV5-4 to TRBJ2-7, with a weak D call TRBD2 (7 bases). Germline loops: CDR1 SGHNT, CDR2 YYREEE (reference sequence). V was clipped by 3 bases and J by 6 bases, with 19 bases between them. CDR3 length: 15 residues. The CDR3 sequence: CASSSIAGEGGEQYF. The CDR3 DNA reads as TGTGCCAGCAGCTCTATCGCAGGGGAGGGAGGCGAGCAGTACTTC.

The chain couples TRBV28 to TRBJ2-3; D may be TRBD1 or TRBD2 (5 bases each). This CDR3 contains 13 residues. The germline V and J ends were trimmed by 0 bases and 4 bases, with 5 bases remaining between them. Germline V lookup: CDR1 MDHEN, CDR2 SYDVKM. The CDR3: CASSLWGADTQYF. The CDR3 DNA follows: TGTGCCAGCAGTTTATGGGGGGCAGATACGCAGTATTTT.

The V and J genes are TRBV2 and TRBJ1-1; D call uncertain. The germline CDR1 and CDR2 sequences are SNHLY and FYNNEI. The CDR3 extends over 13 amino acids. V lost 4 bases to trimming and J lost 5 bases, with 11 bases between them. The CDR3 DNA reads TGTGCCAGCAGTGGAGGGCAGATTACTGAAGCTTTCTTT. Translation: CASSGGQITEAFF.

V is TRBV4-3 and J is TRBJ1-1; D gene ambiguous. Germline lookup yields CDR1 LGHNA and CDR2 YSLEER. CDR3 size: 15 residues. V was cut by 4 bases and J by 7 bases, with 19 bases left in between. CDR3 protein: CASSRNFRTNGEAFF. The CDR3 bases are TGCGCCAGCAGCCGGAATTTCCGGACCAACGGTGAAGCTTTCTTT.

This clone was detected only a few times. This rearrangement joins TRBV29-1 to TRBJ2-7; the match to TRBD1 covers 7 bases. The CDR3 runs to 14 residues. V gave up 2 bases and J gave up 4 bases; unmatched junction bases: 8. From germline, CDR1 is SQVTM and CDR2 ANQGSEA. The CDR3: CSVESQDRRYEQYF. CDR3 sequence (DNA): TGCAGCGTTGAATCACAGGACAGGAGATACGAGCAGTACTTC.

This chain links TRBV28 with TRBJ1-2; 7 bases agree with TRBD1. There are 13 residues in the CDR3. Germline V gene lookup returns CDR1 MDHEN and CDR2 SYDVKM. Trimming took 5 bases from V and 4 from J; bases not matched to a gene: 4. The DNA of the CDR3 is TGTGCCAGCAGTCCCCCAGGGGGCTATGGCTACACCTTC. Translated, it gives CASSPPGGYGYTF.

V gene TRBV18 combines with J gene TRBJ1-2; maybe TRBD1 (5 bases). The CDR3 spans 13 residues. CDR1 and CDR2 (germline): KGHSH, LQKENI. The V gene lost 2 bases and the J gene lost 8 bases, with 12 bases spanning the gap. CDR3 coding DNA: TGTGCCAGCTCACCAAGGGAGACAGACGGCTACACCTTC. This translates into CASSPRETDGYTF.

The J gene is TRBJ1-2, the V gene TRBV28; D possibly corresponds to TRBD1 (5 bases). This CDR3 contains 16 residues. The V gene's germline CDR1 is MDHEN and CDR2 SYDVKM. Between the trimmed V and J ends, which lost 1 base and 1 base, there was a span of 13 bases. The CDR3 spells CASSLSGLAGNYGYTF. The CDR3 nucleotides are TGTGCCAGCAGTTTATCGGGACTCGCTGGTAACTATGGCTACACCTTC.

To note about this clone: Because the CDR3 is missing its conserved closing phenylalanine or tryptophan, this is likely a read error. The DNA is omitted, as the CDR3 cannot be located on it reliably, and the CDR3 follows TCRdb's listing. The chain has TRBV2 and TRBJ2-7; TRBD2 is the table's D call, not checked against the DNA. CDR1 is SNHLY and CDR2 is FYNNEI in the germline V gene. Including both end residues, the CDR3 is 14 amino acids long. The CDR3: CASASPGLAGQKRC.

This clone was seen more than once but under ten times. The V gene is TRBV27, the J gene TRBJ2-2; 8 bases are shared with TRBD1. The CDR3 extends over 16 amino acids. The V and J ends lost 1 base and 5 bases, in that order; junction bases with no gene match: 6. Germline V CDR1 and CDR2: MNHEY, SMNVEV (reference sequence). The CDR3: CASSLWQGAGTGELFF. The DNA of the CDR3 is TGTGCCAGCAGTTTATGGCAGGGGGCTGGAACCGGGGAGCTGTTTTTT.